The 21 T cell receptor beta chains below come from one sample, sequenced in a study of read filtering for tumor transcriptome and immune sequencing. Molecular barcoded adaptors covering alpha/delta and beta/gamma chains were used on roughly 400 ng RNA. Via MiXCR, TCRdb re-called the reads, giving one row per CDR3 protein. Altogether approximately 45,000 distinct CDR3 sequences are present, around 19% being singletons, with the ten largest covering less than 45%. Input material: a population of CD138-negative cells sorted from bone marrow. The source is a donor at least 40 years old with multiple myeloma.

Ten or more counts support this clonotype. The chain uses TRBV5-1 and TRBJ2-2, with a possible D match to TRBD1 (6 bases). CDR1 SGHRS and CDR2 YFSETQ come from the germline V gene. Trimming pared 5 bases from V and 4 bases from J, leaving 12 bases between. The CDR3 runs 14 residues. The CDR3 sequence: CASRPQGGTGELFF. The CDR3 DNA is TGCGCCAGCAGGCCACAGGGTGGCACCGGGGAGCTGTTTTTT.

In this sample, this clonotype is medium-sized. This chain connects TRBV7-9 to TRBJ1-5, with 7 bases that match TRBD1. After removal of 5 bases from V and 3 bases from J, the junction contained 10 bases not matched to a gene. The CDR3 loop spans 16 amino acids. CDR1 is SEHNR, CDR2 FQNEAQ, per germline (reference sequence). In DNA, the CDR3 is TGTGCCAGCAGCCCCGGTCAGGGGGAAAACAATCAGCCCCAGCATTTT. This gives the protein CASSPGQGENNQPQHF.

This clonotype was observed once. This chain uses TRBV29-1 with TRBJ1-4; D perhaps matches TRBD1 (5 bases). The length of the CDR3 is 11 residues. Per the germline V gene, CDR1 is SQVTM and CDR2 is ANQGSEA. V lost 1 base and J 11 bases, leaving 8 bases between the germline ends. The CDR3 sequence is CSVEVGDKLFF. The CDR3 bases are TGCAGCGTTGAAGTGGGGGATAAACTGTTTTTT.

This clonotype came up many times. The V and J genes are TRBV28 and TRBJ1-1; D possibly corresponds to TRBD1 (5 bases). Trimming shortened V by 6 bases and J by 3 bases, and 17 bases separated the two germline ends. The CDR3 is made up of 15 amino acids. Germline V gene data show CDR1 as MDHEN and CDR2 as SYDVKM. CDR3 amino acids: CASSGGGTIDTEAFF. CDR3 DNA: TGTGCCAGCAGCGGGGGAGGGACCATCGACACTGAAGCTTTCTTT.

This clonotype was detected ten times or more. The gene calls are TRBV7-9 and TRBJ2-7; TRBD1 matches 8 bases. Per germline, CDR1 SEHNR and CDR2 FQNEAQ (reference sequence). Trimming took 4 bases from V and 9 from J; bases not matched to a gene: 14. This CDR3 has 15 residues. The CDR3 sequence: CASSSDRDRHLPQYF. DNA of the CDR3: TGTGCCAGCAGCTCGGACCGGGACAGGCACCTCCCGCAGTACTTC.

This clonotype has a handful of counts. A far larger clone differs by one base, so this is likely a read error. The chain links TRBV11-2 to TRBJ2-1; D unresolved. Germline CDR1 reads SGHAT; CDR2 reads FQNNGV. V was cut by 3 bases and J by 4 bases, with 10 bases left in between. The CDR3 length is 14 residues. As DNA, the CDR3 is TGTGCCAGCAGCTTTTTGACCCGGTACAATGAGCAGTTCTTC. Residues: CASSFLTRYNEQFF.

In its sample, this clonotype was seen many times. This chain joins TRBV14 and TRBJ1-5; no clear D gene. V gave up 1 base and J gave up 5 bases, with 6 bases separating them. The CDR3 contains 13 residues. Looked up from germline, CDR1 is SGHDN and CDR2 is FVKESK. In nucleotides, the CDR3 is TGTGCCAGCAGCCAAGGTTTGGATCAGCCCCAGCATTTT. This sequence encodes CASSQGLDQPQHF.

This clonotype was found many times. The junction shows a germline mismatch at one end, possibly a read error. The chain recombines TRBV7-2 with TRBJ2-4; 12 bases match TRBD2. Germline V gives CDR1 SGHTA, CDR2 FQGNSA. The CDR3 covers 14 residues. CDR3 sequence (DNA): TGTGCCAGCAGACTTAGGCAGACTAGCGGGAGAGAACACTTC. This codes for CASRLRQTSGREHF. Complete variable domain (other parts from reference TRBV7-2 and TRBJ2-4): GAGVSQSPSNKVTEKGKDVELRCDPISGHTALYWYRQSLGQGLEFLIYFQGNSAPDKSGLPSDRFSAERTGGSVSTLTIQRTQQEDSAVYLCASRLRQTSGREHFGAGTRLSVL.

Many counts were recorded for this clonotype. The chain joins TRBV24-1 to TRBJ2-3, with 12 nucleotides matching TRBD2. The trim removed 4 bases at V and 5 bases at J, leaving 6 bases unmatched. Germline V gene sequence: CDR1 KGHDR, CDR2 SFDVKD. This CDR3 contains 16 residues. DNA of the CDR3: TGTGCCACCAGTGAAACGACTAGCGGGAGTCAAGATACGCAGTATTTT. Protein: CATSETTSGSQDTQYF.

J is TRBJ1-5 and V is TRBV27; D unclear. This CDR3 region has 14 residues. The V and J ends lost 6 bases and 0 bases respectively, with 9 bases between them. In germline, CDR1 is MNHEY, CDR2 SMNVEV (reference sequence). This CDR3 reads CASRRIHSNQPQHF. CDR3 coding DNA: TGTGCCAGCAGACGAATTCATAGCAATCAGCCCCAGCATTTT.

The J gene is TRBJ1-1, the V gene TRBV6-2 or TRBV6-3, with D perhaps TRBD1 (6 bases). The V end was cut by 9 bases, the J end by 4 bases, with 15 bases between. CDR1 and CDR2 (germline): MNHEY, SVGEGT. The length of the CDR3 is 13 residues. The CDR3 DNA follows: TGTGCCAGTTACTTAGGGACATCCACTGAAGCTTTCTTT. Translation: CASYLGTSTEAFF.

This clonotype was counted many times. The V and J genes are TRBV7-2 and TRBJ1-1; the match to TRBD1 covers 8 bases. Germline loops: CDR1 SGHTA, CDR2 FQGNSA. The length of the CDR3 is 15 residues. V shed 3 bases and J 2 bases; nucleotides not matched to a gene: 5. The CDR3 DNA reads as TGTGCCAGCAGCTTCGTGACAGGGGTCAACACTGAAGCTTTCTTT. Translation: CASSFVTGVNTEAFF. Combining the CDR3 with reference TRBV7-2 and TRBJ1-1 gives the whole variable domain GAGVSQSPSNKVTEKGKDVELRCDPISGHTALYWYRQSLGQGLEFLIYFQGNSAPDKSGLPSDRFSAERTGGSVSTLTIQRTQQEDSAVYLCASSFVTGVNTEAFFGQGTRLTVV.

This rearrangement joins TRBV5-1 to TRBJ1-5, with 9 bases lining up with TRBD1. V shed 3 bases and J 1 base; nucleotides not matched to a gene: 11. The CDR3 has 18 amino acids. Per the germline V gene, CDR1 is SGHRS and CDR2 is YFSETQ. The CDR3 region has the DNA TGCGCCAGCAGCTCCAAGACAGGGGGAGACTGGAGCAATCAGCCCCAGCATTTT. Encoded protein: CASSSKTGGDWSNQPQHF.

This clonotype was detected many times. V usage is TRBV10-3 and J usage is TRBJ1-2, with unresolved D. Germline V gives CDR1 ENHRY, CDR2 SYGVKD. This CDR3 has 13 residues. The germline V and J ends were trimmed by 0 bases and 8 bases, with 10 bases remaining between them. CDR3 nucleotides: TGTGCCATCAGTGAGTCTCCCAGATTAGGCTACACCTTC. Its translation: CAISESPRLGYTF.

This clonotype was found a few times. The rearrangement joins TRBV5-6 to TRBJ2-1; 8 bases are shared with TRBD1. This CDR3 spans 16 amino acids. Germline V gene lookup returns CDR1 SGHDT and CDR2 YYEEEE. The V segment lost 2 bases and the J segment 6 bases; nucleotides outside the gene matches: 10. The CDR3 DNA sequence: TGTGCCAGCAGCTTACTACAGGGGGGCAGGGGCAATGAGCAGTTCTTC. It codes for CASSLLQGGRGNEQFF.

In regard to this clonotype: No conserved phenylalanine or tryptophan ends this CDR3, so it is likely a read error. The V call is TRBV29-1, the J call TRBJ2-7; TRBD2 might be the D (5 bases). The CDR3 extends over 12 amino acids. Germline CDR1 is SQVTM and CDR2 is ANQGSEA. Trimming took 6 bases from V and 2 from J, leaving 11 bases between them. CDR3 DNA sequence: TGCAGCGTCCGGGGTCGGACCTACGAGCAGTACATC. It is translated as CSVRGRTYEQYI.

J is TRBJ2-2 and V is TRBV7-6, with 7 bases identical to TRBD1. The CDR3 loop spans 16 amino acids. Germline trimming cut 5 bases from V and 5 bases from J; bases unmatched to any gene: 11. Germline CDR1 reads SGHVS; CDR2 reads FNYEAQ. The CDR3 loop reads CASSINPGQSTGELFF. Written as DNA, the CDR3 is TGTGCCAGCAGCATCAATCCGGGACAGTCAACCGGGGAGCTGTTTTTT.

The V call is TRBV4-3, the J call TRBJ2-7, with D maybe TRBD2 (7 bases). The CDR3 contains 14 residues. Germline V lookup: CDR1 LGHNA, CDR2 YSLEER. V was trimmed by 2 bases and J by 7 bases, leaving 15 bases between them. For the CDR3, the DNA is TGCGCCAGCAGCCAACAACAGGGAGCGGGGGAGCAGTACTTC. The encoded protein is CASSQQQGAGEQYF.

This clonotype was seen many times. This chain links TRBV11-2 with TRBJ1-1; 7 bases align to TRBD1. The CDR3 spans 14 residues. Germline CDR1 reads SGHAT; CDR2 reads FQNNGV. The V gene end was trimmed by 3 bases and the J gene end by 4 bases; junction bases not matched to a gene: 5. DNA for the CDR3: TGTGCCAGCAGCTTCAACCAGGGGGTCACTGAAGCTTTCTTT. The encoded protein is CASSFNQGVTEAFF.

As regards this clonotype: This CDR3 fails to terminate in the conserved phenylalanine or tryptophan, so it likely reflects a read error. J is TRBJ2-1 and V is TRBV11-2; D call uncertain. The CDR3 length is 16 residues. Germline-derived CDR1 and CDR2 are SGHAT and FQNNGV. The germline V and J ends were trimmed by 4 bases and 2 bases, with 15 bases remaining between them. The CDR3 DNA reads as TGTGCCAGCAGCTGGGTAACCAGCGTCGCCTACAATGAGCAGTTCCTC. It translates to CASSWVTSVAYNEQFL.

This clonotype was seen ten or more times. V is TRBV6-6 and J is TRBJ2-1; D tentatively fits TRBD1 or TRBD2 (5 bases each). This CDR3 comprises 15 residues. The V gene lost 2 bases and the J gene lost 10 bases, with 18 bases spanning the gap. Germline V CDR1 and CDR2: MNHNY, SVGAGI (reference sequence). Here the CDR3 reads CASSYPGTSMEEQFF. The CDR3 DNA sequence: TGTGCCAGCAGTTACCCCGGGACCTCCATGGAGGAGCAGTTCTTC.